This TCR beta chain came from a study of blood T cell repertoires in COVID-19. Background on the study: T cells, B-cell-depleted T cells, or PBMCs supplied cDNA or gDNA.

Germline CDR1 and CDR2: MNHEY and SVGAGI. V was clipped by 6 bases and J by 6 bases; unmatched bases: 7. The CDR3 spans 14 residues. Per the original methods: Amplification from reference gene primers served as the basis for estimated nucleated cell counts. Sequenced by immunoSEQ multiplex PCR; TCRdb stores in-frame clones only, minus some. The V and J calls and clone size were taken over from that table, and D and trimming were inferred from the DNA. The sample lists 300,000 to 400,000 clones, around nine tenths occurring once. Sequenced material: peripheral blood. The source is a woman aged 70-85 years with COVID-19, enrolled during active disease. The rearrangement links TRBV6-5 to TRBJ1-1, with 10 bases aligning to TRBD1. This CDR3 reads CASRPGTGEAEAFF. The CDR3 DNA reads as TGTGCCAGCAGGCCCGGGACAGGGGAGGCTGAAGCTTTCTTT.